This TCR beta chain stems from a study of type 1 and type 2 diabetes patients. On this clonotype itself: Germline is not matched at one junction end, which may reflect a read error.

The CDR3 is 15 amino acids. Germline-derived CDR1 and CDR2 are LNHDA and SQIVND (reference sequence). Peripheral blood, approximately 9.6 milliliters per participant, was collected. Genomic DNA was the PCR template. Amplification of the beta chain CDR3 used 30 forward and 13 reverse multiplex primers. TCRdb reanalysed the multiplex PCR reads using MiXCR and keeps one entry per CDR3 protein. Of more than 250,000 distinct CDR3 sequences listed, 40% to 50% were seen once; the top ten hold approximately 15%. Material: peripheral blood mononuclear cells (PBMCs). The origin of this receptor is a man younger than 30 with type 2 diabetes. V usage is TRBV19 and J usage is TRBJ2-2, with D possibly being TRBD2 (5 bases). Here the CDR3 DNA reads TGTGCCAGCGCTATCGCCCTAACAGTGACCGGGGAGCCGTTTTTT. Translated: CASAIALTVTGEPFF.